These 32 T cell receptor beta chains came from one sample sequenced in a study of OX40 agonist ivuxolimab in advanced cancers. The library was obtained by the immunoSEQ multiplex PCR assay. TCRdb stores this immuneACCESS table with in-frame sequences only. Part of the clones is absent; in the studies checked, under half of the shortfall reflects unresolved V genes, and no reason is known for the rest. The sample yields approximately 45,000 clones; just under 95% were counted once. 11% of the sample lies in the top ten. The sample was CD4+ or CD8+ T cells sorted from blood, taken in a trial of the OX40 agonist ivuxolimab. Every receptor here comes from an adult with an advanced solid tumor such as melanoma, head and neck, liver or kidney cancer.

The V gene is TRBV4-3, the J gene TRBJ2-1; the D is unclear. Germline CDR1 reads LGHNA; CDR2 reads YSLEER. Trimming stripped 1 base from V and 5 bases from J, with 12 bases between. The length of the CDR3 is 15 residues. The CDR3 loop reads CASSQGLGYNNEQFF. The CDR3 nucleotides are TGCGCCAGCAGCCAAGGCCTAGGATACAACAATGAGCAGTTCTTC.

The rearrangement joins TRBV7-8 to TRBJ2-1; tentatively, D is TRBD2 (5 bases). V lost 2 bases to trimming and J lost 3 bases, with 11 bases between them. The CDR3 has 15 amino acids. From germline, CDR1 is SGHVS and CDR2 FQNEAQ. CDR3 loop: CASSLITRYYNEQFF. The CDR3 DNA is TGTGCCAGCAGCTTAATAACTAGATACTACAATGAGCAGTTCTTC.

This clone has just one count. The J gene is TRBJ2-7, the V gene TRBV27, with D possibly matching TRBD1 (6 bases). The germline CDR1 and CDR2 sequences are MNHEY and SMNVEV (reference sequence). The CDR3 loop spans 15 amino acids. Trimming removed 2 bases at V and 2 bases at J, with 13 bases between. For the CDR3, the DNA is TGTGCCAGCAGTTTAGGGCAGGGGCCAGCCTACGAGCAGTACTTC. Translation gives CASSLGQGPAYEQYF.

The chain recombines TRBV27 with TRBJ2-1; 7 positions agree with TRBD2. This CDR3 comprises 15 residues. J gave up 0 bases and V 7 bases, and 6 bases lay outside the gene matches. CDR1 MNHEY and CDR2 SMNVEV come from the germline V gene (reference sequence). The DNA for the CDR3 is TGTGCCAGCACCGCTAGCGGAAGCTCCTACAATGAGCAGTTCTTC. It is translated as CASTASGSSYNEQFF.

The chain recombines TRBV4-3 with TRBJ2-5; 8 bases agree with TRBD2. The germline CDR1 and CDR2 sequences are LGHNA and YSLEER. The V and J ends lost 1 base and 4 bases, in that order; junction bases with no gene match: 5. This CDR3 is 15 amino acids long. CDR3 in amino acids: CASSQGRRGAETQYF. As DNA, the CDR3 is TGCGCCAGCAGCCAAGGGAGGCGGGGGGCAGAGACCCAGTACTTC.

Only one count was recorded for this clone. The V gene is TRBV7-3, the J gene TRBJ2-7, with 8 bases matching TRBD2. Germline CDR1 and CDR2: SGHTA and FQGTGA. The CDR3 covers 19 residues. V lost 5 bases and J lost 1; bases outside the gene matches: 19. For the CDR3, the DNA is TGTGCCAGCAGCCCCCGGCTGCCGGGAGGGGTTAGCCTATCCTACGAGCAGTACTTC. The encoded protein is CASSPRLPGGVSLSYEQYF.

V is TRBV7-8 and J is TRBJ2-1; the match to TRBD2 covers 10 bases. Per germline, CDR1 SGHVS and CDR2 FQNEAQ. Germline trimming cut 5 bases from V and 0 bases from J; bases unmatched to any gene: 4. The CDR3 sequence is 16 residues long. CDR3 in amino acids: CASSISGGSSYNEQFF. The DNA of the CDR3 is TGTGCCAGCAGCATTAGCGGGGGGAGCTCCTACAATGAGCAGTTCTTC.

The chain links TRBV9 to TRBJ2-6, with D perhaps matching TRBD2 (6 bases). The germline gives CDR1 SGDLS, CDR2 YYNGEE. The CDR3 spans 17 residues. Trimming stripped 6 bases from V and 0 bases from J, with 16 bases between. CDR3 DNA: TGTGCCAGCACCTTAGGACCCGGGAGCTCTGGGGCCAACGTCCTGACTTTC. Amino acids: CASTLGPGSSGANVLTF.

The chain has TRBV5-6 and TRBJ1-2; 9 bases align to TRBD1. CDR1 and CDR2 from the germline V gene are SGHDT and YYEEEE. The CDR3 is 15 residues long. With 6 bases clipped from V and 8 bases from J, the junction kept 14 bases outside the gene matches. DNA for the CDR3: TGTGCCAGCACCCTTCTGATACAGGGGGCAATGGGCTACACCTTC. This gives the protein CASTLLIQGAMGYTF.

The V call is TRBV19, the J call TRBJ1-5; tentative D call: TRBD1 (6 bases). Germline V gene lookup returns CDR1 LNHDA and CDR2 SQIVND (reference sequence). There are 16 residues in the CDR3. Trimming pared 5 bases from V and 0 bases from J, leaving 14 bases between. The CDR3 loop is CASSSETGDSNQPQHF. Here the CDR3 DNA reads TGTGCCAGTAGTTCGGAGACAGGAGATAGCAATCAGCCCCAGCATTTT.

The rearrangement links TRBV5-6 to TRBJ1-1; D perhaps matches TRBD1 (6 bases). Per the germline V gene, CDR1 is SGHDT and CDR2 is YYEEEE. The V end lost 4 bases, the J end lost 0 bases, and 10 bases lay between the germline ends. CDR3 size: 14 residues. The CDR3 sequence: CASSQGHMNTEAFF. CDR3 DNA sequence: TGTGCCAGCAGCCAGGGACATATGAACACTGAAGCTTTCTTT. Using reference TRBV5-6 and TRBJ1-1 for the parts outside the CDR3, the full variable domain is DAGVTQSPTHLIKTRGQQVTLRCSPKSGHDTVSWYQQALGQGPQFIFQYYEEEERQRGNFPDRFSGHQFPNYSSELNVNALLLGDSALYLCASSQGHMNTEAFFGQGTRLTVV.

The J gene is TRBJ2-1, the V gene TRBV4-3; either TRBD1 or TRBD2 may supply D (5 bases each). This CDR3 region has 15 residues. Germline assignment: CDR1 LGHNA and CDR2 YSLEER. Trimming removed 1 base from V and 3 bases from J, with 10 bases in between. This chain's CDR3 is CASSQGGGIYNEQFF. In DNA, the CDR3 is TGCGCCAGCAGCCAAGGTGGGGGAATCTACAATGAGCAGTTCTTC.

The DNA of the CDR3 is TGTGCCAGCAGTTACTCTATGGGGGGGGCTGAAGCTTTCTTT. Translation gives CASSYSMGGAEAFF. The chain uses TRBV6-5 and TRBJ1-1; maybe TRBD1 (5 bases). This CDR3 is built from 14 residues. V was trimmed by 0 bases and J by 6 bases, leaving 11 bases between them. Germline-derived CDR1 and CDR2 are MNHEY and SVGAGI.

The chain couples TRBV7-2 to TRBJ2-4; TRBD1 aligns across 9 bases. Germline values: CDR1 SGHTA, CDR2 FQGNSA. The CDR3 runs to 14 residues. V was clipped by 5 bases and J by 8 bases; unmatched bases: 7. CDR3 protein: CASSTGQGLDIQYF. As DNA, the CDR3 is TGTGCCAGCAGCACGGGACAGGGCTTAGACATTCAGTACTTC.

This clone was seen a handful of times. The J gene is TRBJ1-3, the V gene TRBV9, with unresolved D. Trimming cost V 8 bases and J 2 bases, with 5 bases left between them. Germline assignment: CDR1 SGDLS and CDR2 YYNGEE. This CDR3 has 11 amino acids. This CDR3 is CASRTGNTIYF. The CDR3 nucleotides read TGTGCCAGTAGGACTGGAAACACCATATATTTT.

The chain employs TRBV2 and TRBJ1-5; D may be TRBD1 (5 bases). Germline lookup yields CDR1 SNHLY and CDR2 FYNNEI. V was cut by 1 base and J by 4 bases, with 11 bases left in between. The CDR3 spans 15 residues. The CDR3, as DNA: TGTGCCAGCAGTGAAGGGCAGGGAGGGAATCAGCCCCAGCATTTT. Amino acid sequence: CASSEGQGGNQPQHF. The full variable domain, completed using reference TRBV2 and TRBJ1-5, is EPEVTQTPSHQVTQMGQEVILRCVPISNHLYFYWYRQILGQKVEFLVSFYNNEISEKSEIFDDQFSVERPDGSNFTLKIRSTKLEDSAMYFCASSEGQGGNQPQHFGDGTRLSIL.

This sequence joins TRBV14 and TRBJ2-2; 13 positions match TRBD2. The V gene's germline CDR1 is SGHDN and CDR2 FVKESK. Germline trimming cut 0 bases from V and 2 bases from J; bases unmatched to any gene: 9. This CDR3 comprises 20 residues. The CDR3 nucleotides are TGTGCCAGCAGCCAAGAAGGCGGGACTAGCGGGACGTTAAACACCGGGGAGCTGTTTTTT. Translating gives CASSQEGGTSGTLNTGELFF.

V and J are TRBV7-9 and TRBJ2-2; tentative D call: TRBD1 (6 bases). Germline V gene data show CDR1 as SEHNR and CDR2 as FQNEAQ (reference sequence). V lost 4 bases and J lost 1, with 13 bases in between. CDR3 length: 16 amino acids. CDR3 in amino acids: CASSSLGDKNTGELFF. The CDR3 coding sequence is TGTGCCAGCAGCTCCCTCGGGGACAAGAACACCGGGGAGCTGTTTTTT.

This rearrangement joins TRBV21-1 to TRBJ1-5. TRBV21-1 is assigned pseudogene status. The CDR3 is 11 amino acids. CDR3 region: CASKYDQPQHF. The CDR3 coding sequence is TGTGCCAGCAAGTACGATCAGCCCCAGCATTTT.

This chain links TRBV6-5 with TRBJ2-7; possible D gene TRBD2, 6 bases. The CDR3 totals 14 residues. Trimming removed 6 bases from V and 2 bases from J, with 14 bases in between. Germline CDR1 reads MNHEY; CDR2 reads SVGAGI. The CDR3 DNA reads TGTGCCAGCAGGACTGCGGGGAGTGCCTACGAGCAGTACTTC. This sequence encodes CASRTAGSAYEQYF.

In its sample, this clone was seen once. J is TRBJ2-1 and V is TRBV4-2; 10 bases are a match to TRBD2. Per the germline V gene, CDR1 is LGHNA and CDR2 is YNFKEQ. V lost 1 base, J lost 5 bases, and 8 bases stayed unmatched. There are 17 residues in the CDR3. The DNA of the CDR3 is TGTGCCAGCAGCCAAGGGACTAGCGGAACTTTCGACAATGAGCAGTTCTTC. Translating gives CASSQGTSGTFDNEQFF.

This rearrangement joins TRBV7-9 to TRBJ2-6; D unresolved. Germline values: CDR1 SEHNR, CDR2 FQNEAQ (reference sequence). Trimming pared 2 bases from V and 0 bases from J, leaving 5 bases between. This CDR3 spans 15 amino acids. CDR3 sequence reads: CASSLLLSGANVLTF. In DNA, the CDR3 is TGTGCCAGCAGCTTATTGCTCTCTGGGGCCAACGTCCTGACTTTC.

The rearrangement joins TRBV6-5 to TRBJ2-1, with 10 positions matching TRBD2. Germline CDR1 and CDR2: MNHEY and SVGAGI. The CDR3 is made up of 15 amino acids. Unmatched junction bases numbered 5, after V lost 5 bases and J lost 4 bases. The CDR3 spells CASSLTSGAYNEQFF. CDR3 in DNA: TGTGCCAGCAGTCTAACTAGCGGGGCGTACAATGAGCAGTTCTTC.

In this sample, this clone turned up once. The J gene is TRBJ2-5, the V gene TRBV6-5; D is undetermined. Looked up from germline, CDR1 is MNHEY and CDR2 is SVGAGI. The V gene lost 1 base and the J gene lost 3 bases, with 9 bases spanning the gap. This CDR3 comprises 14 residues. The CDR3 DNA follows: TGTGCCAGCAGTTACTTTGGAGAAAAAGAGACCCAGTACTTC. Protein: CASSYFGEKETQYF.

The chain combines TRBV5-6 with TRBJ1-2, with 9 nucleotides matching TRBD1. V gave up 2 bases and J gave up 8 bases; unmatched junction bases: 10. The CDR3 runs 15 residues. Germline loops: CDR1 SGHDT, CDR2 YYEEEE. CDR3 loop: CASSFGTGSWGGYTF. CDR3 nucleotide sequence: TGTGCCAGCAGCTTCGGGACAGGGAGTTGGGGAGGCTACACCTTC.

The chain recombines TRBV2 with TRBJ2-7, with D possibly TRBD2 on 6 matching bases. V lost 4 bases, J lost 2 bases, and 9 bases lay in between. The CDR3 totals 13 residues. The V gene's germline CDR1 is SNHLY and CDR2 FYNNEI. The CDR3 sequence is CASSGGNTYEQYF. CDR3 nucleotides: TGTGCCAGCAGTGGCGGGAATACCTACGAGCAGTACTTC.

The chain uses TRBV19 and TRBJ2-5; TRBD1 is a possible D gene (7 bases). Germline CDR1 reads LNHDA; CDR2 reads SQIVND (reference sequence). Trimming took off 4 bases at V and 5 bases at J, with 11 bases between the two ends. There are 13 residues in the CDR3. The CDR3 sequence: CASSKSGGETQYF. CDR3 bases: TGTGCCAGTAGTAAATCAGGGGGGGAGACCCAGTACTTC.

This clone has a handful of counts. The chain links TRBV5-4 to TRBJ1-2; D possibly corresponds to TRBD1 (5 bases). Germline CDR1 and CDR2: SGHNT and YYREEE (reference sequence). Deletions cut 0 bases from V and 4 bases from J, with 16 bases between. This CDR3 has 16 amino acids. CDR3 coding DNA: TGTGCCAGCAGCTTGGATCCGGGGACCGTTAGCTATGGCTACACCTTC. It specifies CASSLDPGTVSYGYTF.

Details on this clone: The junction and the germline gene differ at one end; a read error may be behind it. The gene calls are TRBV19 and TRBJ2-7; D is ambiguous. The CDR3 length is 14 residues. Germline CDR1 reads LNHDA; CDR2 reads SQIVND (reference sequence). This CDR3 is CASSIDHPVTRTDF. The CDR3, as DNA: TGTGCCAGTAGTATAGATCACCCTGTTACCCGGACGGACTTC.

The V gene is TRBV27, the J gene TRBJ2-7; possibly TRBD2 for D (5 bases). Trimming removed 6 bases at V and 0 bases at J, with 18 bases between. CDR1 is MNHEY, CDR2 SMNVEV, per germline (reference sequence). The CDR3 is 16 residues long. CDR3 sequence reads: CASREASAGGSYEQYF. The CDR3 DNA reads TGTGCCAGCAGGGAGGCTTCGGCTGGCGGCTCCTACGAGCAGTACTTC.

This chain connects TRBV7-8 to TRBJ2-1; D call uncertain. Germline CDR1 reads SGHVS; CDR2 reads FQNEAQ. The V end lost 4 bases, the J end lost 2 bases, and 12 bases lay between the germline ends. The CDR3 runs 15 residues. The CDR3 nucleotides are TGTGCCAGCAGCTCCCGACTGGAAACCTACAATGAGCAGTTCTTC. It yields the protein CASSSRLETYNEQFF.

The chain links TRBV5-6 to TRBJ1-1, with 8 positions matching TRBD1. The CDR3 loop spans 15 amino acids. Germline V gene lookup returns CDR1 SGHDT and CDR2 YYEEEE. V gave up 0 bases and J gave up 3 bases; unmatched junction bases: 4. The chain's CDR3 is CASSLELTGDTEAFF. The CDR3 nucleotides read TGTGCCAGCAGCTTGGAGTTGACAGGGGACACTGAAGCTTTCTTT.